Sequencing of this T cell receptor (beta chain) was carried out in a study of Ad26.COV2.S vaccination and SARS-CoV-2 variants (dated by TCRdb to the early 2020s). General notes on the study: Vaccine-arm donors were drawn from COV1001, a multicentre, randomized, double-blind, placebo-controlled phase I-IIa trial of Ad26.COV2.S in healthy adults. Ad26.COV2.S was administered intramuscularly at 5 x 10^10 or 1 x 10^11 viral particles, either as a single shot or as two shots given 56 days apart. Sequencing of the TCRbeta repertoire served to evaluate the specificity and breadth of SARS-CoV-2-reactive T cell receptors following Ad26.COV2.S vaccination. The TCR-sequenced set comprised approximately 32 samples: around 20 Ad26.COV2.S vaccine recipients, 5 placebo recipients and 8 SARS-CoV-2 convalescent individuals. Trial participants were randomized into five groups of five, in which low-dose or high-dose Ad26.COV2.S was given once or twice, or placebo was given on both occasions. Throughout the experiments and outcome assessment, investigators stayed blinded to trial group allocation.

What the work shows at the level of the full study, not this receptor alone: After vaccination, spike-specific CD8+ and CD4+ T cell responses were reported to show substantial breadth. Compared with placebo recipients, Ad26.COV2.S recipients showed higher spike-specific TCR breadth (P = 0.0014). Non-spike TCR breadth was comparable between vaccine and placebo recipients, consistent with the vaccine containing only spike. Comparing responses between vaccine doses or regimens was not something the study was powered to do. The authors noted that total T cell responses may have been underestimated by the TCR breadth and depth analyses.

For this clone: The antigen it recognizes is unknown. No base-level quality is on record; no much larger clone is a single base apart.

V trim: 5 bases; J trim: 6 bases; unmatched bases: 11. The CDR1 and CDR2 encoded by the germline V gene are SGHRS and YFSETQ. The CDR3 numbers 15 residues from cysteine through phenylalanine. Only the CDR3 region is kept as DNA, spanning 45 bases read in frame from base 1. Reading the label with the study, this specimen's treatment or condition is: roughly 20 received Ad26.COV2.S at low or high dose, single or two shots; a few received placebo; per-sample allocation not given. For vaccine and placebo recipients, the sequenced repertoires came from samples collected on day 63 after the first injection. Cohort 1b enrolled some 25 adults aged 18-55 years at a single site in Boston, USA, between 29 July and 7 August 2020. Ad26.COV2.S was a replication-incompetent adenovirus type 26 vector that expressed a prefusion-stabilized SARS-CoV-2 spike protein derived from the original Wuhan strain. TCRbeta CDR3 regions were sequenced with the immunoSEQ Assay. After extraction, genomic DNA underwent amplification by bias-controlled multiplex PCR, followed by high-throughput sequencing. The study's own analysis went as follows. Collapsing and filtering of sequences were performed to quantify the absolute abundance of each unique TCRbeta CDR3 region. T cell fraction was estimated by normalizing TCRbeta template counts to usable DNA, with usable DNA measured through amplification of reference genes found in all nucleated cells. Repertoire TCRs were annotated as SARS-CoV-2-specific when V gene, CDR3 amino acid sequence and J gene were exactly matched to a known reactive TCR set. The reference SARS-CoV-2 TCR set was obtained from MIRA and was filtered for enrichment in COVID-19-positive ImmuneCODE repertoires, whereby public or cross-reactive TCRs were removed. Drawing on the MIRA antigens, annotated TCRs were analysed further at the level of specific ORF or position within ORF. Breadth was defined as annotated unique rearrangements over total unique productive rearrangements; depth was the summed frequency of those rearrangements. Two-sided Wilcoxon rank-sum tests were applied when comparing TCR breadth between groups. TCRdb took this table from immuneACCESS and kept in-frame rearrangements with V and J called. Such tables lack part of the clones; where checked against another copy, unresolved V genes explain under half of the gap, and the rest is unexplained. V and J calls and clone size are those listed in that table; D and trimming were worked out from the DNA. The sample table holds more than 350,000 clones, of which roughly 90% were seen once. The ten most abundant clones make up roughly an eighth of the sample.

The sample here was peripheral blood, taken in a trial of Ad26.COV2.S vaccine versus placebo. The chain is assembled from TRBV5-1 and TRBJ2-3; TRBD2 agrees with 8 junctional bases. The sequence came from a person aged 18 to 59 who received the Ad26.COV2.S COVID-19 vaccine or a placebo. The CDR3: CASRTSGTSQDTQYF. At the DNA level, the sequence is TGCGCCAGCAGAACTTCTGGGACTAGTCAGGATACGCAGTATTTT.